Listed here is a single T cell receptor (beta chain). Its target is unknown. The junction and the germline gene differ at one end; a read error may be behind it. These data belong to a study of somatic mutations in cytotoxic T cells in rheumatoid arthritis. The CDR3 extends over 11 amino acids. Germline loops: CDR1 DFQATT, CDR2 SNEGSKA (reference sequence). Authors' processing steps: Patient CD8+ clones bigger than 1% seldom lined up with published virus-specific TCRB sequences. The protocol was immunoSEQ multiplex PCR, while the TCRdb copy is restricted to in-frame clones and leaves out a portion. The D gene and trimming were derived from the DNA, and the V and J assignments and clone size from that table. The data contain under 20,000 clones, roughly 85% of them singletons. Regarding the study as a whole: A rise in CD8+ clonality with age was seen in rheumatoid arthritis patients but not in healthy controls. Significant differences in CD8+ T-cell clonality were not found between rheumatoid arthritis patients and healthy controls (age-matched). Adjustment for multiple comparisons was not applied to the slight TRBV07 underrepresentation observed in rheumatoid arthritis patients.

This rearrangement joins TRBV20-1 to TRBJ1-1; perhaps TRBD1 as D (5 bases). The receptor comes from a woman aged 35 to 49 with rheumatoid arthritis. Material for sequencing was CD8+ T cells sorted from blood. The CDR3 region is CSAFSPPRALF. For the CDR3, the DNA is TGCAGTGCTTTCTCGCCCCCCAGGGCACTCTTT.